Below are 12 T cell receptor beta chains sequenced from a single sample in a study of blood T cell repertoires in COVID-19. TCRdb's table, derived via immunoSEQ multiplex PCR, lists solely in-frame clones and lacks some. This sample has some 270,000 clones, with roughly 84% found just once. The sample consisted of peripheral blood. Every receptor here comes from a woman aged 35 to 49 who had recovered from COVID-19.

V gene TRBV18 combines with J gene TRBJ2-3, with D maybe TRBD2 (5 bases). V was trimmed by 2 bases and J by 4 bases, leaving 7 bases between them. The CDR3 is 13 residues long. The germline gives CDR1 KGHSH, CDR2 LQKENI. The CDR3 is CASSPSRADTQYF. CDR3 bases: TGTGCCAGCTCACCATCGAGGGCAGATACGCAGTATTTT.

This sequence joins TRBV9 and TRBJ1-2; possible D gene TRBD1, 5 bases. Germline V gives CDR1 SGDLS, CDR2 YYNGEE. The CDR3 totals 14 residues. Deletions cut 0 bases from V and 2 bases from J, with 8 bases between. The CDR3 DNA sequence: TGTGCCAGCAGCGTAGTGGGGGGGAACTATGGCTACACCTTC. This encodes CASSVVGGNYGYTF.

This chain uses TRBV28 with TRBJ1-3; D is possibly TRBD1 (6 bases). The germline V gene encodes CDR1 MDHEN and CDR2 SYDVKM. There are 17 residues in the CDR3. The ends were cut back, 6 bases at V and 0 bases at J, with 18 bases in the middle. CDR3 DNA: TGTGCCAGCAGGATCCCCCCTGGACAGAGCTCTGGAAACACCATATATTTT. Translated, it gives CASRIPPGQSSGNTIYF.

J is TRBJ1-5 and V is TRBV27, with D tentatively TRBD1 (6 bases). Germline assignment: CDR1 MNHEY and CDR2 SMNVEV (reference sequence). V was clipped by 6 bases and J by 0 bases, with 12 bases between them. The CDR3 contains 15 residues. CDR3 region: CASRENRVSNQPQHF. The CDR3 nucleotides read TGTGCCAGCAGAGAGAACAGGGTTAGCAATCAGCCCCAGCATTTT.

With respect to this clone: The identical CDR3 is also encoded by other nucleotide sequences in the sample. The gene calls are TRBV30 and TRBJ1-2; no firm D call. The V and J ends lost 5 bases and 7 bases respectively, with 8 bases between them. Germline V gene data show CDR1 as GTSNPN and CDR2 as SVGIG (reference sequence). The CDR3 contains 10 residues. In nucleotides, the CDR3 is TGTGCCTGGCGACGGGGTGGCTACACCTTC. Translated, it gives CAWRRGGYTF.

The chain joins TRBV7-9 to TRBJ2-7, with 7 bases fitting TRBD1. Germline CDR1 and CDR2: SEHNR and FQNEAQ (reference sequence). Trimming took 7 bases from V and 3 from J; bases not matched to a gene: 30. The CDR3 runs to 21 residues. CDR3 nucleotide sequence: TGTGCCAGCACCTCCCGGGACAGTGGCCCGTCGTTCGATGTCCGAGTCTACGAGCAGTACTTC. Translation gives CASTSRDSGPSFDVRVYEQYF.

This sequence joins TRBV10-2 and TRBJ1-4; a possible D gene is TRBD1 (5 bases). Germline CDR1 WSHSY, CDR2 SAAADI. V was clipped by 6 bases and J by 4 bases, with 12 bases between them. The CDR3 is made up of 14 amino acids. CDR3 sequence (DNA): TGCGCCAGCAGCCTAATGACAGTTAATGAAAAACTGTTTTTT. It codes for CASSLMTVNEKLFF.

The CDR3 bases are TGTGCCAGCAGCCTGGCCTATTCACCCCTCCACTTT. It translates to CASSLAYSPLHF. The chain joins TRBV5-5 to TRBJ1-6; D remains unclear. Trimming left V 4 bases short and J 8 bases short, with 7 bases between. CDR1 and CDR2 from the germline V gene are SGHKS and YYEKEE (reference sequence). The CDR3 spans 12 residues.

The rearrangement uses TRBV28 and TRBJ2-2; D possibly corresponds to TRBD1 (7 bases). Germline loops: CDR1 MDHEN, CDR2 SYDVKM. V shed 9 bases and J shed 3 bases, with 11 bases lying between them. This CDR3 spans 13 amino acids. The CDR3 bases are TGTGCCAGTCAGGGGGACTACACCGGGGAGCTGTTTTTT. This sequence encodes CASQGDYTGELFF.

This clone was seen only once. The CDR3 nucleotides are TGTGCCAGCAGTTTCCCTAACACAGATACGCAGTATTTT. This codes for CASSFPNTDTQYF. This chain connects TRBV27 to TRBJ2-3; D gene uncertain. This CDR3 has 13 amino acids. V was pared by 3 bases and J by 2 bases, with 6 bases between. Per germline, CDR1 MNHEY and CDR2 SMNVEV (reference sequence).

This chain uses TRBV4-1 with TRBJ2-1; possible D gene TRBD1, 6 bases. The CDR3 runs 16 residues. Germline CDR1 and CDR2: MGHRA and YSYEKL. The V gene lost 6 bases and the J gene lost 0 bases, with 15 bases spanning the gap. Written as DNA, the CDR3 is TGCGCCAGCAGGCGCTACAGGGAGAGCTCCTACAATGAGCAGTTCTTC. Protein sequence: CASRRYRESSYNEQFF.

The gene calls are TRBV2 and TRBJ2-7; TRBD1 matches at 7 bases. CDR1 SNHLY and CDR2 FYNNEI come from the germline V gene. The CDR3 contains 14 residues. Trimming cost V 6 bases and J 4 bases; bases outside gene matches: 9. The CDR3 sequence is CASRADRVGYEQYF. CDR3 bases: TGTGCCAGCAGAGCAGACAGGGTGGGATACGAGCAGTACTTC.